This T cell receptor beta chain was identified during a study of blood T cell repertoires in COVID-19. Study information: The cDNA or gDNA used as material had been derived from T cells, B-cell-depleted T cells, or PBMCs.

Per the original methods: The authors estimated nucleated cell counts from reference gene primer amplification. The table came from immunoSEQ multiplex PCR; TCRdb's copy has only in-frame clones and leaves some out. The D gene and trimming were derived from the DNA, and the V and J assignments and clone size from that table. The table lists 90,000 or so clones, approximately 82% of them singletons. CDR1 and CDR2 from the germline V gene are MNHEY and SVGAGI. The CDR3 is 15 amino acids. The V gene end was trimmed by 0 bases and the J gene end by 8 bases; junction bases not matched to a gene: 2. This clone has just one count.

The receptor comes from a man between 60 and 70 years old with acute or convalescent COVID-19. The J gene is TRBJ1-6, the V gene TRBV6-5, with 9 bases matching TRBD1. Sequencing used peripheral blood. This CDR3 is CASSYSDRGDSPLHF. The CDR3 DNA reads as TGTGCCAGCAGTTACTCCGACAGGGGGGATTCACCCCTCCACTTT.